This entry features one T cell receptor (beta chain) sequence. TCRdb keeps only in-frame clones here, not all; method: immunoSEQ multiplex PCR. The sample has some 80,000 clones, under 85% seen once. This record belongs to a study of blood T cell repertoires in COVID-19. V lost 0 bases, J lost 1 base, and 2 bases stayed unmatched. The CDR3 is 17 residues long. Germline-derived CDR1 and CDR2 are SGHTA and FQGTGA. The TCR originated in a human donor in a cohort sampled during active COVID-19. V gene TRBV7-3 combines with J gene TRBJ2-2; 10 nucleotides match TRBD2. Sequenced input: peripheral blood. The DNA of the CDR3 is TGTGCCAGCAGCTTAACTCTAGCGGGGGAGAACACCGGGGAGCTGTTTTTT. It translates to CASSLTLAGENTGELFF.